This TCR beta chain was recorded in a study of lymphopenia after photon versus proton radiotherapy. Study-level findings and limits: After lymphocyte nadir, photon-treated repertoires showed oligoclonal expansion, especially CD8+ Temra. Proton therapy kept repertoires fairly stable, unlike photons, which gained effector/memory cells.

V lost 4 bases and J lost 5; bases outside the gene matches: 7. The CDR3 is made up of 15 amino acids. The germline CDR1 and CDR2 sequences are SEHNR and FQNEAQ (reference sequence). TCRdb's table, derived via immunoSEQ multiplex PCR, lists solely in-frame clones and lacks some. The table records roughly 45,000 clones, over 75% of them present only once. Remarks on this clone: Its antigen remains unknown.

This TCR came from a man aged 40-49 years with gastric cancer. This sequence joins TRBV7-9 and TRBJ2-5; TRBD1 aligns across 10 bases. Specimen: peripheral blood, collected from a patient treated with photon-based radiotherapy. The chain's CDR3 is CASSSRDRGWETQYF. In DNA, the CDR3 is TGTGCCAGCAGCTCCCGGGACAGGGGTTGGGAGACCCAGTACTTC.